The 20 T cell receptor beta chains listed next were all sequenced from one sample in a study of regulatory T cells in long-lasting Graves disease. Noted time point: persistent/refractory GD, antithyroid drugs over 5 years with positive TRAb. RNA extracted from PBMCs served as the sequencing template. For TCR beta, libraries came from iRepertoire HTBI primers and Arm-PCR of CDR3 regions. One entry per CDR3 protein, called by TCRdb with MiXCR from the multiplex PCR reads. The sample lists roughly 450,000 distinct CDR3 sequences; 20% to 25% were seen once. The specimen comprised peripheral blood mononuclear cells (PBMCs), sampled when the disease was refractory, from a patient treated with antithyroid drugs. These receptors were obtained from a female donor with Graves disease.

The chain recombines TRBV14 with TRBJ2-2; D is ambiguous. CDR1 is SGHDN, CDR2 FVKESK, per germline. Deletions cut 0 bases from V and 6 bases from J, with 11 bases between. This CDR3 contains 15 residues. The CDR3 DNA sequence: TGTGCCAGCAGCCAAGATGGGTATCAACCCGGGGAGCTGTTTTTT. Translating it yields CASSQDGYQPGELFF.

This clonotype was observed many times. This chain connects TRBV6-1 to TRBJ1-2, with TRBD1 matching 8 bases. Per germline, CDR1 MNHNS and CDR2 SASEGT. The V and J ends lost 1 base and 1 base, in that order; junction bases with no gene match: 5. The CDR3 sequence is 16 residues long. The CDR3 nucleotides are TGTGCCAGCAGTGAAGACGACAGGGGCCGTAACTATGGCTACACCTTC. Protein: CASSEDDRGRNYGYTF.

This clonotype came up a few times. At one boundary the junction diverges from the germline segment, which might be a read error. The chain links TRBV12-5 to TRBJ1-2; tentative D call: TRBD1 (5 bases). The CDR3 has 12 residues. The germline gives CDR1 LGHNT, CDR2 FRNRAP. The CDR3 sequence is CANGTLDYGHTF. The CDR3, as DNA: TGTGCTAACGGGACCTTGGACTATGGCCACACCTTC.

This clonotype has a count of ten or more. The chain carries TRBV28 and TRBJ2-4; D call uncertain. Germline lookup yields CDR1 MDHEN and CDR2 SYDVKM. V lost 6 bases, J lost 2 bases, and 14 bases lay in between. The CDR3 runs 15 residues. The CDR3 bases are TGTGCCAGCAGCTCGGACGACTTAACCAAAAACATTCAGTACTTC. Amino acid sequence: CASSSDDLTKNIQYF.

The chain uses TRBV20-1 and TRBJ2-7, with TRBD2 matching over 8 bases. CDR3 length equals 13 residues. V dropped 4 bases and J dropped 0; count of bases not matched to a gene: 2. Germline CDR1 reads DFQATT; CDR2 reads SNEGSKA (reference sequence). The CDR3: CSAIGTSSYEQYF. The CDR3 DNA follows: TGCAGTGCTATCGGGACTAGCTCCTACGAGCAGTACTTC.

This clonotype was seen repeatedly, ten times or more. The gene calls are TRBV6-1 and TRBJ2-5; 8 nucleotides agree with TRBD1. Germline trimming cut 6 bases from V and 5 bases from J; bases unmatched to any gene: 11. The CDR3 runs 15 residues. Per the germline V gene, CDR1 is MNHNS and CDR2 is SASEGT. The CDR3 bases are TGTGCCAGCAGGAACCCCTGGACAGGGCGGGAGACCCAGTACTTC. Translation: CASRNPWTGRETQYF.

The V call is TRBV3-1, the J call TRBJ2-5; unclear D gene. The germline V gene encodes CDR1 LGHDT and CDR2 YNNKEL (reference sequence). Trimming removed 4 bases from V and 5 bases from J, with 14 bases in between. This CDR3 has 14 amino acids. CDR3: CASSPQRTRETQYF. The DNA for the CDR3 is TGTGCCAGCAGCCCCCAGCGTACGAGGGAGACCCAGTACTTC.

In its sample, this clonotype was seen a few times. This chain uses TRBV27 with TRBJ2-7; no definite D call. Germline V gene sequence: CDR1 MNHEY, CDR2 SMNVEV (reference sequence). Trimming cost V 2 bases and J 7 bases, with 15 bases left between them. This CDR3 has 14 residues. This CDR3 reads CASSLAVASGEQYF. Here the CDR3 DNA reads TGTGCCAGCAGTTTAGCAGTTGCCTCCGGGGAGCAGTACTTC.

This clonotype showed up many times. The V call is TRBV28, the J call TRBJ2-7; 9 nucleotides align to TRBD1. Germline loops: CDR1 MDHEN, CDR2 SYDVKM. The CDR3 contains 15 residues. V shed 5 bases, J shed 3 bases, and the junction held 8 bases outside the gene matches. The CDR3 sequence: CASSRMNRGRYEQYF. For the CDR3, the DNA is TGTGCCAGCAGTAGAATGAACAGGGGGCGCTACGAGCAGTACTTC. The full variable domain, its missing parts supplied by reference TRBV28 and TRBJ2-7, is DVKVTQSSRYLVKRTGEKVFLECVQDMDHENMFWYRQDPGLGLRLIYFSYDVKMKEKGDIPEGYSVSREKKERFSLILESASTNQTSMYLCASSRMNRGRYEQYFGPGTRLTVT.

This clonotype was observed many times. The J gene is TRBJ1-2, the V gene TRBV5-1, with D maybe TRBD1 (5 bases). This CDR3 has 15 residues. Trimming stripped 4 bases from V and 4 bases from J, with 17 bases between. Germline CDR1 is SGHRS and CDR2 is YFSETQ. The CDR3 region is CASSPLPGLIYGYTF. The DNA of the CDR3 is TGCGCCAGCAGCCCCCTACCGGGGCTCATCTATGGCTACACCTTC.

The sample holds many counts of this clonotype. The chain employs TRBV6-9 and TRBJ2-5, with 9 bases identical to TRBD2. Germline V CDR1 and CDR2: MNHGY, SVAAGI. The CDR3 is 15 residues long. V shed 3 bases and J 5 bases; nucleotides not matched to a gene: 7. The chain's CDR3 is CASSYSLAGVETQYF. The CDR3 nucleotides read TGTGCCAGCAGTTACTCCTTAGCGGGAGTGGAGACCCAGTACTTC.

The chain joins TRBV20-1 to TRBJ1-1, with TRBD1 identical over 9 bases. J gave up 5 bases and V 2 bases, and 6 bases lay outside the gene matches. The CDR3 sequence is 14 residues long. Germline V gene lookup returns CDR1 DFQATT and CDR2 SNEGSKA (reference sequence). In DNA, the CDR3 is TGCAGTGCTAGACCGAACAGGGGGCGGACTGAAGCTTTCTTT. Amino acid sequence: CSARPNRGRTEAFF.

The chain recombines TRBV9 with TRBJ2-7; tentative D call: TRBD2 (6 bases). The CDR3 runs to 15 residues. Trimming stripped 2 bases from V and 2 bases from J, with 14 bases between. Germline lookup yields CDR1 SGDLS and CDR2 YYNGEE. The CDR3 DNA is TGTGCCAGCAGCGTTAGTGCTAGCGCTACCTACGAGCAGTACTTC. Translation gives CASSVSASATYEQYF.

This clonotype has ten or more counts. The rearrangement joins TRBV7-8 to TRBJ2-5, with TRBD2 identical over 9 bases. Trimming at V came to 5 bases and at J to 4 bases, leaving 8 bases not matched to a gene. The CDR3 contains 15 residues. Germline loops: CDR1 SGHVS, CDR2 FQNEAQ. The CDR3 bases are TGTGCCAGCAGCCCGGGGCTAGCGGGAAGAGAGACCCAGTACTTC. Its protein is CASSPGLAGRETQYF.

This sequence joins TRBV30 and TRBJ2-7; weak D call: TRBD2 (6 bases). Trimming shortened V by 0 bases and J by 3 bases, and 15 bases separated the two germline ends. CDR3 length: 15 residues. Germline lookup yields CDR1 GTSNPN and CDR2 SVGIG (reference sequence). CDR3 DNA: TGTGCCTGGAGTGTACCCCTGGAGGGTAACTACGAGCAGTACTTC. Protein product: CAWSVPLEGNYEQYF.

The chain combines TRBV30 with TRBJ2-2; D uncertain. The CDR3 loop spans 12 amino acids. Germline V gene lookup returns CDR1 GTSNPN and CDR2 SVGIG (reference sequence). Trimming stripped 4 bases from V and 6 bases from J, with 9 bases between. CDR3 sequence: CAWISVSGELFF. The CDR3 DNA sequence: TGTGCCTGGATTAGTGTGTCCGGGGAGCTGTTTTTT.

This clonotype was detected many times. CDR3 sequence reads: CASSPLGDGGELFF. The CDR3 coding sequence is TGTGCCAGCAGTCCGCTAGGAGACGGCGGGGAGCTGTTTTTT. The chain is built from TRBV6-2 or TRBV6-3 and TRBJ2-2; no clear D. CDR1 and CDR2 (germline): MNHEY, SVGEGT. The V gene lost 5 bases and the J gene lost 7 bases, with 14 bases spanning the gap. The CDR3 is 14 amino acids.

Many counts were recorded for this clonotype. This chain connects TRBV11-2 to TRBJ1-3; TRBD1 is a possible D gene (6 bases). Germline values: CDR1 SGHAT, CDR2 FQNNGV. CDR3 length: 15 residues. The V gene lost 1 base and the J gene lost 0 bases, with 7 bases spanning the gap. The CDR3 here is CASSLGQASGNTIYF. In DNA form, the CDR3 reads TGTGCCAGCAGCTTAGGACAGGCCTCTGGAAACACCATATATTTT.

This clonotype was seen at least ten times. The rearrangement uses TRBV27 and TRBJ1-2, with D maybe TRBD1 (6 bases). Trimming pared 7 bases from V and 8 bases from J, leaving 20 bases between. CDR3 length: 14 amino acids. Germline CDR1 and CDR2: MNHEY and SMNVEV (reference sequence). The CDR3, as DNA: TGTGCCAGCAAACCCCATGGGCAGGGGTACGGCTACACCTTC. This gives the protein CASKPHGQGYGYTF.

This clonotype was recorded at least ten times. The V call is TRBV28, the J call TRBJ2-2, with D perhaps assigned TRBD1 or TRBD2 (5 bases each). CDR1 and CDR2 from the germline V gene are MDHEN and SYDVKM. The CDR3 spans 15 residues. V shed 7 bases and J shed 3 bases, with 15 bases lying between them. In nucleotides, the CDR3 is TGTGCCAGCACATGGTATAGGGGACACACCGGGGAGCTGTTTTTT. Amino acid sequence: CASTWYRGHTGELFF.